This T cell receptor beta chain was recovered during a study of T cell repertoires in cytomegalovirus infection. Study-level background: Indications of both CMV infection and matching HLA type were provided by public TCR beta signatures.

TCRdb redid the calling of the reads with MiXCR, one entry per CDR3 protein. Of 370,000 or so distinct CDR3 sequences in the sample, roughly a third were seen once. The CDR3 is 15 amino acids. V lost 0 bases and J lost 0; bases outside the gene matches: 2. Germline-derived CDR1 and CDR2 are SGHRS and YFSETQ. There are a few counts of this clonotype. Antigen: not known. V is TRBV5-1 and J is TRBJ1-1; 7 bases fit TRBD1. This clonotype originated in a human donor in good health (CMV status not recorded). Some clones in this sample may be carry-over from other donors' samples. The sequenced sample was cultured PBMCs, obtained from culture after CMV antigen stimulation. The CDR3 here is CASSLDRGMNTEAFF. CDR3 sequence (DNA): TGCGCCAGCAGCTTGGACAGGGGCATGAACACTGAAGCTTTCTTT.